This is a list of T cell receptor beta chains from one sample in a study of shared clonotypes between healthy human individuals. The data were produced by immunoSEQ multiplex PCR, yet TCRdb's version contains in-frame clones alone and is incomplete. The sample shows 2.5 million or so clones, over 85% of them seen only once. Sequenced input: naive CD4+ T cells sorted from blood. All receptors come from a young man in good health. The CDR3 runs from the conserved cysteine through the conserved F or W. The D gene is left open where the match is weak. The size of a clone is reported for some rows only, either as once, few or many, or as a class for expanded clones.

size | J | V | D | CDR3 | DNA
. | TRBJ2-3 | TRBV9 | . | CASSVDPGSPSTTQYF | TGTGCCAGCAGCGTAGATCCAGGTTCGCCCAGTACGACGCAGTATTTT
. | TRBJ2-3 | TRBV7-6 | TRBD2 | CASSLRTSGGTYTDTQYF | TGTGCCAGCAGCCTTCGGACTAGCGGGGGAACCTACACAGATACGCAGTATTTT
. | TRBJ2-3 | TRBV6-1 | TRBD2 | CASSDLAGGTDTQYF | TGTGCCAGCAGTGATCTAGCGGGGGGCACAGATACGCAGTATTTT
. | TRBJ2-1 | TRBV6-1 | TRBD1 | CASRDRAYNEQFF | TGTGCCAGCAGGGACAGGGCCTACAATGAGCAGTTCTTC
. | TRBJ2-2 | TRBV5-8 | . | CASSLKGANTGELFF | TGTGCCAGCAGCTTAAAAGGGGCGAACACCGGGGAGCTGTTTTTT
. | TRBJ2-3 | TRBV15 | TRBD1 | CATSSNPRGDTQYF | TGTGCCACCAGCAGCAACCCCAGGGGGGATACGCAGTATTTT
. | TRBJ2-7 | TRBV18 | TRBD2 | CASSPRASGEYEQYF | TGTGCCAGCTCACCGAGGGCTAGCGGCGAATACGAGCAGTACTTC
once | TRBJ1-1 | TRBV6-5 | . | CASSYLGNTEAFF | TGTGCCAGCAGTTACCTAGGGAACACTGAAGCTTTCTTT
. | TRBJ2-2 | TRBV5-1 | . | CASSRGENTGELFF | TGCGCCAGCTCGAGGGGGGAAAACACCGGGGAGCTGTTTTTT
. | TRBJ2-3 | TRBV6-6 | TRBD2 | CASRTGLAGGYTQYF | TGTGCCAGCAGAACCGGACTAGCGGGAGGTTATACGCAGTATTTT
. | TRBJ2-4 | TRBV28 | TRBD1 | CASSLYRGVAKNIQYF | TGTGCCAGCAGTTTATACAGGGGGGTAGCCAAAAACATTCAGTACTTC
. | TRBJ2-1 | TRBV2 | TRBD1 | CASRAGTVNNEQFF | TGTGCCAGCAGGGCCGGGACAGTGAACAATGAGCAGTTCTTC
. | TRBJ1-2 | TRBV28 | . | CASSQQIYGYTF | TGTGCCAGCAGCCAACAGATCTATGGCTACACCTTC
. | TRBJ2-1 | TRBV6-5 | . | CASSSGTSSSYNEQFF | TGTGCCAGCAGTTCCGGGACGTCTAGCTCCTACAATGAGCAGTTCTTC
. | TRBJ1-1 | TRBV19 | . | CASSTTGLNTEAFF | TGTGCCAGTAGTACGACAGGATTGAACACTGAAGCTTTCTTT
. | TRBJ2-1 | TRBV7-2 | . | CASSLSRDWEQFF | TGTGCCAGCAGCTTAAGCCGGGACTGGGAGCAGTTCTTC
. | TRBJ1-4 | TRBV28 | . | CASSGNQGRREKLFF | TGTGCCAGCAGTGGAAACCAGGGGCGGCGTGAAAAACTGTTTTTT
. | TRBJ2-7 | TRBV7-2 | TRBD1 | CASSSGGGQGYEQYF | TGTGCCAGCAGCTCAGGTGGGGGACAGGGTTACGAGCAGTACTTC
once | TRBJ2-5 | TRBV2 | . | CASTNWVGETQYF | TGTGCCAGCACGAACTGGGTTGGAGAGACCCAGTACTTC
. | TRBJ1-1 | TRBV7-2 | TRBD1 | CASSPDRWNTEAFF | TGTGCCAGCAGCCCGGACAGGTGGAACACTGAAGCTTTCTTT
. | TRBJ1-5 | TRBV2 | TRBD1 | CASSGQGNQPQHF | TGTGCCAGCAGCGGACAGGGCAATCAGCCCCAGCATTTT
. | TRBJ1-2 | TRBV20-1 | TRBD1 | CSAIQGGGYTF | TGCAGTGCGATACAGGGGGGAGGCTACACCTTC
. | TRBJ2-1 | TRBV7-7 | TRBD2 | CASSPIGGNEQFF | TGTGCTAGCAGCCCGATCGGGGGGAATGAGCAGTTCTTC
. | TRBJ1-4 | TRBV30 | TRBD1 | CAWSRQGEKLFF | TGTGCCTGGAGCCGACAGGGGGAAAAACTGTTTTTT
. | TRBJ1-4 | TRBV5-6 | . | CASSLREKLFF | TGTGCCAGCAGCTTGCGTGAAAAACTGTTTTTT
. | TRBJ1-5 | TRBV6-1 | TRBD1 | CASTRDRGNQPQHF | TGTGCCAGCACCCGAGACAGGGGCAATCAGCCCCAGCATTTT
. | TRBJ2-3 | TRBV19 | TRBD1 | CASSPGTAGTDTQYF | TGTGCCAGTAGTCCAGGGACAGCTGGCACAGATACGCAGTATTTT
. | TRBJ1-1 | TRBV5-1 | TRBD1 | CASSQADRGSVAFF | TGCGCCAGCAGCCAAGCGGACAGGGGTTCAGTGGCTTTCTTT
. | TRBJ2-5 | TRBV5-6 | TRBD2 | CASGEAGGLETQYF | TGTGCCAGCGGAGAAGCGGGGGGGCTAGAGACCCAGTACTTC
. | TRBJ2-5 | TRBV18 | . | CASSPAQETQYF | TGTGCCAGCTCACCCGCCCAAGAGACCCAGTACTTC
once | TRBJ1-5 | TRBV7-9 | . | CASSLVEGQPQHF | TGTGCCAGCAGCTTAGTTGAGGGGCAGCCCCAGCATTTT
once | TRBJ2-7 | TRBV6-1 | TRBD1 | CASSGRQGSDEQYF | TGTGCCAGCAGTGGACGACAGGGGAGCGACGAGCAGTACTTC
. | TRBJ2-3 | TRBV29-1 | TRBD2 | CSVEDALAGGTDTQYF | TGCAGCGTTGAAGATGCGCTAGCGGGGGGCACAGATACGCAGTATTTT
. | TRBJ2-2 | TRBV6-6 | TRBD2 | CASSSILGRAAGELFF | TGTGCCAGCAGTTCCATACTTGGGAGGGCCGCCGGGGAGCTGTTTTTT
. | TRBJ2-1 | TRBV28 | TRBD1 | CASSSRQGRGYNEQFF | TGTGCCAGCAGTTCGAGACAGGGCCGAGGCTACAATGAGCAGTTCTTC
. | TRBJ2-1 | TRBV4-1 | TRBD2 | CASSQGNSGGAHNEQFF | TGCGCCAGCAGCCAAGGAAATAGCGGGGGGGCCCACAATGAGCAGTTCTTC
. | TRBJ1-4 | TRBV2 | . | CASKDNNEKLFF | TGTGCCAGCAAGGACAACAATGAAAAACTGTTTTTT
. | TRBJ2-7 | TRBV5-6 | . | CASSLRDEQYF | TGTGCCAGCAGCTTAAGGGACGAGCAGTACTTC